This T cell receptor (beta chain) came from a study of T cells after yellow fever vaccination. Study context: The fractions with low cell numbers were processed using SMART-Seq v4 Ultra Low Input. Study-wide results and limits: Bulk-population clonotypes that are abundant could appear as contaminants in FACS-sorted repertoires. Post-booster samples contained most primary-vaccination clones (approximately 96% CD4, 88% CD8).

This clonotype appeared a few times. Its antigen is not known. This CDR3 contains 13 residues. V lost 5 bases and J 1 base, leaving 6 bases between the germline ends. In germline, CDR1 is SGHTA, CDR2 FQGTGA. The TCR cDNA carried a universal primer site and UMIs from 5'RACE template switching. MiXCR was run by TCRdb on the 5' RACE reads, yielding one entry per CDR3 protein. The table has some 350,000 distinct CDR3 sequences, 4% seen once. The input for sequencing was PBMCs, taken 5 days after the yellow fever booster vaccination. The chain is built from TRBV7-3 and TRBJ1-3; unclear D gene. The source is a man younger than 30 who received the YFV17D yellow fever vaccine. The CDR3 here is CASSVDSGNTIYF. The DNA for the CDR3 is TGTGCCAGCAGCGTCGATTCTGGAAACACCATATATTTT.